Reported below is one T cell receptor (beta chain). Because the CDR3's place on the DNA is in doubt, the DNA is left out and the CDR3 is given as listed by TCRdb. The sample belongs to a study of blood T cells in healthy people across ages. The CDR3 length equals 16 residues, ends included. Germline V gene sequence: CDR1 MNHEY, CDR2 SMNVEV (reference sequence). The authors ran a second PCR of roughly 6 to 12 cycles using a sample-barcoded 5' primer and a J-beta primer mix. TCRdb analysed the 5' RACE reads with MiXCR anew, one entry per CDR3 protein. The profile shows 700,000 to 900,000 distinct CDR3 sequences, 50% to 65% of them singletons.

The TCR originated in a man at least 80 years old in good health. Sequenced input: blood. The rearrangement uses TRBV27 and TRBJ2-1; TRBD1 is taken as the D call from the table, unchecked against the DNA. Here the CDR3 reads CASSTSGQGVYNEQFF.